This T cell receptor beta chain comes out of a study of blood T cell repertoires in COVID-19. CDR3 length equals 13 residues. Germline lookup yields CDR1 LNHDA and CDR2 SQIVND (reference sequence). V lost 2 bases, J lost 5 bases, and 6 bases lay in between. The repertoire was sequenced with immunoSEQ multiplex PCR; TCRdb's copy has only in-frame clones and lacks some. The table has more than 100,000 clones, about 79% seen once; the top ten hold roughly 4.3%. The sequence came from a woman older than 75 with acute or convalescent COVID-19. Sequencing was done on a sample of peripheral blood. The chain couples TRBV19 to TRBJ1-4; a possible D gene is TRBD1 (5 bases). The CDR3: CASSIQGNEKLFF. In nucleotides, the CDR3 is TGTGCCAGTAGTATACAGGGAAATGAAAAACTGTTTTTT.